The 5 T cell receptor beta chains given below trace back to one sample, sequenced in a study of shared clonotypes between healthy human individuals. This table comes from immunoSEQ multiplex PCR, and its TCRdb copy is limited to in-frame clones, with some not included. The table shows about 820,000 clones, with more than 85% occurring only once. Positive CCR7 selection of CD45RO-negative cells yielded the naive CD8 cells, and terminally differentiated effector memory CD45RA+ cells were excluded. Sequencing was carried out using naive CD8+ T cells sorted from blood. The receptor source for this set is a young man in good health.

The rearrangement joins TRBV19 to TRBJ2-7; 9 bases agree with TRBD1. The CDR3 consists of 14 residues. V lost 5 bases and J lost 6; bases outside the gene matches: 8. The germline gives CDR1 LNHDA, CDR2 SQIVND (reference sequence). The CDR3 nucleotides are TGTGCCAGTAGTCCGGGACAGGGACTATCCGAGCAGTACTTC. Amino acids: CASSPGQGLSEQYF.

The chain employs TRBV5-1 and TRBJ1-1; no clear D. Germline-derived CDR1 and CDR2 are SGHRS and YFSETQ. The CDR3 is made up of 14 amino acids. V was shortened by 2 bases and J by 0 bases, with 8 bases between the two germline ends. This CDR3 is CASSFTILNTEAFF. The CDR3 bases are TGCGCCAGCAGCTTCACAATCTTGAACACTGAAGCTTTCTTT.

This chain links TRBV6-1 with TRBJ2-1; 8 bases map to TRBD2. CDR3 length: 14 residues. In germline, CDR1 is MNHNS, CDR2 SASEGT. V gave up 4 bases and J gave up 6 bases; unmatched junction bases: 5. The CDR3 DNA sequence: TGTGCCAGCAGTGCGGGACTAGACGGCAATGAGCAGTTCTTC. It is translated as CASSAGLDGNEQFF.

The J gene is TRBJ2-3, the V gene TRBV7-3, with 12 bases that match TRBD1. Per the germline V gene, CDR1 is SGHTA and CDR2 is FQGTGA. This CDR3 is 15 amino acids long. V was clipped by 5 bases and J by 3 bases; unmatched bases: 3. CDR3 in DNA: TGTGCCAGCAGCCAGGGACAGGGGGCAACAGATACGCAGTATTTT. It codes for CASSQGQGATDTQYF.

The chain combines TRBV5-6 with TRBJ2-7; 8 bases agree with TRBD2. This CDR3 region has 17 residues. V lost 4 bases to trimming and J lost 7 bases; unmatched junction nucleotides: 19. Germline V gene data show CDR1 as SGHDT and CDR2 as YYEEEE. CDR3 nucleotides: TGTGCCAGCAGCGCCGGGCCACTAGCGGCCTCTCGAGGGGAGCAGTACTTC. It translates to CASSAGPLAASRGEQYF.